The clone carrying this T cell receptor beta chain was detected once. Its antigen is unidentified. This record comes from a study of regulatory T cells in long-lasting Graves disease. This CDR3 is built from 11 residues. Trimming removed 3 bases from V and 12 bases from J, with 11 bases in between. The V gene's germline CDR1 is MNHEY and CDR2 SMNVEV (reference sequence). Study-level points and caveats: Persistent disease preferred TRBV28, TRBJ1-2 and TRBJ2-5. What was studied was peripheral blood only, and not thyroid tissue.

Time point here: persistent/refractory GD, antithyroid drugs over 5 years with positive TRAb. PBMCs were the source of the RNA used for TCR sequencing. It was by American Thyroid Association guidelines that Graves' disease was diagnosed. Combining iRepertoire HTBI primers with Arm-PCR of CDR3 regions, the authors built TCR beta libraries. Original processing methods: Identified segments across samples numbered more than 55 TRBV and approximately 13 TRBJ. TCRdb redid the calling of the multiplex PCR reads with MiXCR, one entry per CDR3 protein. Clone size and V and J calls follow TCRdb, not the original study. The profile covers a few hundred thousand distinct CDR3 sequences, with 21% appearing a single time and around an eighth taken by the ten largest.

The chain carries TRBV27 and TRBJ2-5, with unresolved D. The sequence was obtained from a female donor with Graves disease. This specimen consisted of peripheral blood mononuclear cells (PBMCs), obtained when the disease was refractory, from a patient treated with antithyroid drugs. CDR3 residues: CASSFGETKYF. The CDR3 DNA follows: TGTGCCAGCAGTTTTGGGGAAACCAAGTACTTC.